Listed below are T cell receptor beta chains from one sample, sequenced in a study of early T cells in non-severe SARS-CoV-2 infection. TCRdb re-called the 5' RACE reads with MiXCR, one entry per CDR3 protein. Here the sample spans 60,000 or so distinct CDR3 sequences, roughly an eighth being singletons. Source material: whole blood. These receptors were obtained from an adult who was a healthcare worker with PCR-confirmed SARS-CoV-2 infection or an uninfected control (not recorded which). CDR3s include the opening cysteine and the closing phenylalanine or tryptophan. A D gene is named only where the DNA matches it firmly. Not all rows give a size; the values are once, few, many and, for expanded clones, a class.

d_call	v_call	j_call	clone_size	cdr3_aa	cdr3_nt
-	TRBV11-2	TRBJ1-1	few	CASSSTHMNTEAFF	TGTGCCAGCAGCTCCACCCATATGAACACTGAAGCTTTCTTT
-	TRBV11-3	TRBJ1-1	-	CASSLGGGFGTEAFF	TGTGCCAGCAGCTTAGGTGGAGGCTTTGGGACTGAAGCTTTCTTT
TRBD1	TRBV7-6	TRBJ2-5	many	CASSLGQGAGGETQYF	TGTGCCAGCAGCTTAGGACAGGGGGCCGGCGGAGAGACCCAGTACTTC
-	TRBV7-6	TRBJ1-2	many	CASSFGPSNYGYTF	TGTGCCAGCAGCTTTGGACCGTCTAACTATGGCTACACCTTC
TRBD1	TRBV18	TRBJ1-1	many	CASSPGQLNTEAFF	TGTGCCAGCTCACCGGGACAGCTGAACACTGAAGCTTTCTTT
-	TRBV12-3/TRBV12-4	TRBJ1-5	-	CASSFRTDQPQHF	TGTGCCAGCAGTTTCCGGACAGATCAGCCCCAGCATTTT
-	TRBV11-2	TRBJ1-6	few	CASSLAGTPVGNSPLHF	TGTGCCAGCAGCTTGGCCGGGACCCCGGTGGGCAATTCACCCCTCCACTTT
-	TRBV29-1	TRBJ2-5	few	CSVEDLGDQETQYF	TGCAGCGTTGAAGATCTCGGGGACCAAGAGACCCAGTACTTC
-	TRBV9	TRBJ2-7	few	CASSPGTGSYEQYF	TGTGCCAGCAGCCCGGGGACGGGCAGCTACGAGCAGTACTTC
TRBD2	TRBV20-1	TRBJ2-2	many	CSARTSGGASSGELFF	TGCAGTGCGCGGACTAGCGGGGGGGCCTCGTCCGGGGAGCTGTTTTTT